The clone carrying this T cell receptor (beta chain) was found a few times. Germline CDR1 and CDR2: WNHNN and SYGVQD (reference sequence). The CDR3 spans 13 residues. The data were obtained in a study of cytomegalovirus exposure and HLA in healthy donors. PCR used 60 Vbeta primers and 13 Jbeta primers. The data were produced by immunoSEQ multiplex PCR, yet TCRdb's version contains in-frame clones alone and is incomplete. The sample shows 110,000 to 150,000 clones, roughly 82% of them seen only once. This clonotype was sampled from a male donor in good health and CMV-seronegative. This chain joins TRBV10-1 and TRBJ2-1; a possible D gene is TRBD1 (5 bases). The sequencing input was PBMCs. The CDR3 reads CETVLSSYNEQFF. The DNA for the CDR3 is TGCGAGACAGTTCTTAGCTCCTACAATGAGCAGTTCTTC.